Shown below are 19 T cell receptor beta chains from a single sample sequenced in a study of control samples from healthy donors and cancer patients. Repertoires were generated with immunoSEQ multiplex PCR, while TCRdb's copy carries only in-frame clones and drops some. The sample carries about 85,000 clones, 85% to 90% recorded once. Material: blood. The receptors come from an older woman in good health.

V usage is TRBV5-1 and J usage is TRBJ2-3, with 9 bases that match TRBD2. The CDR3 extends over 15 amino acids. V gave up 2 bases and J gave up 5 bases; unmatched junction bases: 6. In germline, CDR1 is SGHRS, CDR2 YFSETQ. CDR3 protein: CASSFRGGALDTQYF. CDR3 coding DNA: TGCGCCAGCAGCTTCCGCGGGGGGGCCTTAGATACGCAGTATTTT.

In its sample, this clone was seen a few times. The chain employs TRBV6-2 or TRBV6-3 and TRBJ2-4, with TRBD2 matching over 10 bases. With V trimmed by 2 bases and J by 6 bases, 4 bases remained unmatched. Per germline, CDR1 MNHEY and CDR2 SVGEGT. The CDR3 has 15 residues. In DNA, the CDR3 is TGTGCCAGCAGTTACAGGAGCGGGAGGGGAAACATTCAGTACTTC. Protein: CASSYRSGRGNIQYF.

The CDR3 region is CASSYGTSNEQYF. CDR3 nucleotides: TGTGCCAGCAGCTACGGGACTAGCAACGAGCAGTACTTC. This rearrangement joins TRBV7-3 to TRBJ2-7, with 9 bases lining up with TRBD2. The CDR3 runs 13 residues. V shed 4 bases, J shed 5 bases, and the junction held 3 bases outside the gene matches. The germline CDR1 and CDR2 sequences are SGHTA and FQGTGA.

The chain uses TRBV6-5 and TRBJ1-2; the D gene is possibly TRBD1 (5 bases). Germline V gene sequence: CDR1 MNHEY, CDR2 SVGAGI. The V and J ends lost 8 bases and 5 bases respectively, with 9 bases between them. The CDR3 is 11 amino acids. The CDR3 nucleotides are TGTGCCAGCCACGACAGATATGGCTACACCTTC. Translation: CASHDRYGYTF.

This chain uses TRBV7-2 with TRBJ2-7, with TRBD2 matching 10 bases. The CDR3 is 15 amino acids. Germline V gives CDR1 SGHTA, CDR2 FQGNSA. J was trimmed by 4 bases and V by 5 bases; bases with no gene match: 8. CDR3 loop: CASSPGLAVNYEQYF. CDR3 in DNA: TGTGCCAGCAGCCCTGGACTAGCGGTGAATTACGAGCAGTACTTC.

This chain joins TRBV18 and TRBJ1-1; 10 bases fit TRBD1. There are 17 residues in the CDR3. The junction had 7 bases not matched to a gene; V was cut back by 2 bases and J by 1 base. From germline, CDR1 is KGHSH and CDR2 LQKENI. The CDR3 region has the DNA TGTGCCAGCTCACCATACCGACAGGGGGCCGGGAACACTGAAGCTTTCTTT. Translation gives CASSPYRQGAGNTEAFF.

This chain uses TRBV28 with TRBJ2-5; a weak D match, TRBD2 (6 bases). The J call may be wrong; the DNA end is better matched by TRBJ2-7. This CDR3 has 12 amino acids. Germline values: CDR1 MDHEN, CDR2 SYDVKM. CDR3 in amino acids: CASSGSSYEQYF. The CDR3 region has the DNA TGTGCCAGCAGCGGGAGCTCCTACGAGCAGTACTTC.

The CDR3 is CASSLAQATNYGYTF. DNA of the CDR3: TGTGCCAGCAGCTTAGCACAGGCCACTAACTATGGCTACACCTTC. V is TRBV7-2 and J is TRBJ1-2, with D possibly matching TRBD1 (5 bases). The CDR3 extends over 15 amino acids. The germline V gene encodes CDR1 SGHTA and CDR2 FQGNSA. V gave up 0 bases and J gave up 0 bases, with 8 bases separating them.

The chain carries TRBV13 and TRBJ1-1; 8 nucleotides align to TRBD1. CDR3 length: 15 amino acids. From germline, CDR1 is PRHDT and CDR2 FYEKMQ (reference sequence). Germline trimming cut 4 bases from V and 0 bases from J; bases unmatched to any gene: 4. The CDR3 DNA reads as TGTGCCAGCAGCTCTGGACAGGGCCTGAACACTGAAGCTTTCTTT. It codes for CASSSGQGLNTEAFF.

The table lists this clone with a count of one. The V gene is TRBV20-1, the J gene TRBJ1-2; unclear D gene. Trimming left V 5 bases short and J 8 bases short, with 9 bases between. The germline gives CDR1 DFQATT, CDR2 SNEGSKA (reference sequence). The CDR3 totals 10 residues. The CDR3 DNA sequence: TGCAGTGCTGCCCCGCCAGGCTACACCTTC. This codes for CSAAPPGYTF.

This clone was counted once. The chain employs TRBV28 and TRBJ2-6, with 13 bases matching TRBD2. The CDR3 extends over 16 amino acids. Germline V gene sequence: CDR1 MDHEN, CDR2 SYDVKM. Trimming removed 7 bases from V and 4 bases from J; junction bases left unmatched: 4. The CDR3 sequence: CASTGTSGTGANVLTF. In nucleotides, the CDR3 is TGTGCCAGCACCGGGACTAGCGGGACCGGGGCCAACGTCCTGACTTTC.

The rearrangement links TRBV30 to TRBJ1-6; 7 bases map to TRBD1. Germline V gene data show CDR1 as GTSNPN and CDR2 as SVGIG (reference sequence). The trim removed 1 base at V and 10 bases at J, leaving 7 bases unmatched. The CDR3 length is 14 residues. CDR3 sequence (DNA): TGTGCCTGGAGTGGATACAGGGGAGGGTCACCCCTCCACTTT. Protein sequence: CAWSGYRGGSPLHF.

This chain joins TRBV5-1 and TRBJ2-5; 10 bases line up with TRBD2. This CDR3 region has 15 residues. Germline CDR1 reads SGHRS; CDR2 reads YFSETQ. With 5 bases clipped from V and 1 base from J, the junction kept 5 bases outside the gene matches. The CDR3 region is CASSFLAGVQETQYF. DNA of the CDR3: TGCGCCAGCAGTTTCCTAGCGGGGGTCCAAGAGACCCAGTACTTC.

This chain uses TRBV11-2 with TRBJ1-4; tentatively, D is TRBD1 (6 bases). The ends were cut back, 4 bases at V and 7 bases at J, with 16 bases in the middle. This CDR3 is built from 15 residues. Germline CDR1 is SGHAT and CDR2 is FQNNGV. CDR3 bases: TGTGCCAGCAGCTCATCCCGGGGGCCTGGTGAAAAACTGTTTTTT. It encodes CASSSSRGPGEKLFF.

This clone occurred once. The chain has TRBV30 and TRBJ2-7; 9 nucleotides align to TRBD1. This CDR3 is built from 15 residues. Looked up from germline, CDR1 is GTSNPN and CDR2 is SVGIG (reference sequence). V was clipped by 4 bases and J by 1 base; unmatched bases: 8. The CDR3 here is CAWTRDRVQSYEQYF. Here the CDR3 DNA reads TGTGCCTGGACGAGGGACAGGGTGCAATCCTACGAGCAGTACTTC.

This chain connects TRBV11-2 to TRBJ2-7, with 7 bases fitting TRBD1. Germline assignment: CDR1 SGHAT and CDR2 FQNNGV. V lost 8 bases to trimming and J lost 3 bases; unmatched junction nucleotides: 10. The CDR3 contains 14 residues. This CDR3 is CASPLRGRYYEQYF. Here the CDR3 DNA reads TGTGCCAGCCCCCTCAGGGGGAGATACTACGAGCAGTACTTC. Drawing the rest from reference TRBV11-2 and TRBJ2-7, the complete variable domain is EAGVAQSPRYKIIEKRQSVAFWCNPISGHATLYWYQQILGQGPKLLIQFQNNGVVDDSQLPKDRFSAERLKGVDSTLKIQPAKLEDSAVYLCASPLRGRYYEQYFGPGTRLTVT.

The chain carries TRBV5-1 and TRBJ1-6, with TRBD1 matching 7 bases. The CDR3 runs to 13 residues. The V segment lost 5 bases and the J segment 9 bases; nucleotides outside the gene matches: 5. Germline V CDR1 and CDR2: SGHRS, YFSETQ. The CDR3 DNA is TGCGCCAGCAGTCAGGGGGGCCCTTCACCCCTCCACTTT. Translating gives CASSQGGPSPLHF.

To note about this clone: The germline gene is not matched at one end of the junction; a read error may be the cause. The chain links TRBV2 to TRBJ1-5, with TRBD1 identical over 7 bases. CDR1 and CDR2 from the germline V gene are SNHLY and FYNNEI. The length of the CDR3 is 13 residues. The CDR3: CASRRTGNRPQHF. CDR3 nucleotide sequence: TGTGCCAGCAGACGGACAGGCAATCGGCCCCAGCATTTT.

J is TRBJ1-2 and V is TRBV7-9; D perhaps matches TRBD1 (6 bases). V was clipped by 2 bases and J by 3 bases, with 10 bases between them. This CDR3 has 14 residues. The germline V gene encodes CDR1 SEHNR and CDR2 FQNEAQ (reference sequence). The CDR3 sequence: CASSLSRGDYGYTF. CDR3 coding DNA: TGTGCCAGCAGCTTAAGCAGGGGAGACTATGGCTACACCTTC.